The 18 T cell receptor beta chains below all came from one sample that was sequenced in a study of beta chain features in type 1 diabetes. Reverse transcription of all isolated RNA meant that expressed TCRB transcripts were sequenced. Clones were read by immunoSEQ multiplex PCR, and TCRdb kept only the in-frame ones, dropping some. The data contain about 360,000 clones, roughly 12% of them singletons. Material: naive CD4+ T cells from blood. The receptors come from a man younger than 35 in good health.

This clone was picked up a small number of times. The chain recombines TRBV11-2 with TRBJ2-5, with TRBD2 matching 7 bases. The CDR3 has 14 residues. Per the germline V gene, CDR1 is SGHAT and CDR2 is FQNNGV. V shed 5 bases and J 5 bases; nucleotides not matched to a gene: 8. CDR3 amino acids: CASSAGLPPETQYF. The DNA of the CDR3 is TGTGCCAGCAGCGCGGGACTACCCCCGGAGACCCAGTACTTC. The entire variable domain, with the rest obtained from reference TRBV11-2 and TRBJ2-5, is as follows: EAGVAQSPRYKIIEKRQSVAFWCNPISGHATLYWYQQILGQGPKLLIQFQNNGVVDDSQLPKDRFSAERLKGVDSTLKIQPAKLEDSAVYLCASSAGLPPETQYFGPGTRLLVL.

This clone has just a few counts. The genes are TRBV20-1 and TRBJ1-1; D ambiguous. The length of the CDR3 is 10 residues. Between the trimmed V and J ends, which lost 3 bases and 6 bases, there was a span of 5 bases. The germline V gene has CDR1 DFQATT and CDR2 SNEGSKA (reference sequence). The CDR3 region has the DNA TGCAGTGCTAGGTATTCTGAAGCTTTCTTT. It translates to CSARYSEAFF.

The V call is TRBV27, the J call TRBJ2-2, with TRBD1 as a possible D gene (5 bases). The CDR3 runs 15 residues. V shed 5 bases and J shed 2 bases, with 12 bases lying between them. CDR1 and CDR2 from the germline V gene are MNHEY and SMNVEV (reference sequence). The CDR3 loop is CASSLMGPNTGELFF. CDR3 nucleotides: TGTGCCAGCAGTCTGATGGGGCCCAACACCGGGGAGCTGTTTTTT.

The genes are TRBV5-6 and TRBJ2-1, with D possibly TRBD2 on 6 matching bases. Per the germline V gene, CDR1 is SGHDT and CDR2 is YYEEEE. The length of the CDR3 is 14 residues. V was clipped by 7 bases and J by 0 bases, with 11 bases between them. The CDR3 loop reads CASWRDSSYNEQFF. In DNA form, the CDR3 reads TGTGCCAGCTGGAGGGATAGCTCCTACAATGAGCAGTTCTTC.

CDR3 DNA: TGTGCCAGCAGCAACGGGACTGGGAAGACCCAGTACTTC. As protein: CASSNGTGKTQYF. The J gene is TRBJ2-5, the V gene TRBV9; a possible D gene is TRBD2 (6 bases). V shed 4 bases and J shed 6 bases, with 13 bases lying between them. CDR1 and CDR2 (germline): SGDLS, YYNGEE. This CDR3 is 13 amino acids long.

This chain links TRBV6-5 with TRBJ2-1; 7 bases map to TRBD2. The germline CDR1 and CDR2 sequences are MNHEY and SVGAGI. The length of the CDR3 is 15 residues. With V trimmed by 8 bases and J by 8 bases, 15 bases remained unmatched. This chain's CDR3 is CASAPYGGSRHEQFF. CDR3 nucleotides: TGTGCCAGCGCGCCCTACGGCGGGAGCAGACATGAGCAGTTCTTC.

The chain joins TRBV6-5 to TRBJ1-3; the match to TRBD1 covers 8 bases. With V trimmed by 2 bases and J by 7 bases, 1 base remained unmatched. Germline CDR1 and CDR2: MNHEY and SVGAGI. CDR3 length equals 13 residues. CDR3 sequence (DNA): TGTGCCAGCAGTTACCAGGGGGCGAACACCATATATTTT. As protein: CASSYQGANTIYF.

This clone has a handful of counts. This sequence joins TRBV4-1 and TRBJ2-1; tentative D call: TRBD2 (5 bases). The CDR3 runs 15 residues. V was shortened by 5 bases and J by 8 bases, with 19 bases between the two germline ends. Germline-derived CDR1 and CDR2 are MGHRA and YSYEKL. The CDR3 region is CASSTASGYIYEQFF. The DNA for the CDR3 is TGCGCCAGCAGCACCGCCTCGGGATATATCTATGAGCAGTTCTTC.

This clone was counted between two and nine times. The CDR3 DNA sequence: TGTAGGACTAGCGGGGGAAAGAGCTCCTACAATGAGCAGTTCTTC. This sequence encodes CRTSGGKSSYNEQFF. The chain recombines TRBV7-8 with TRBJ2-1, with 13 nucleotides matching TRBD2. This CDR3 contains 15 residues. Germline loops: CDR1 SGHVS, CDR2 FQNEAQ.

V gene TRBV7-2 combines with J gene TRBJ2-4; TRBD1 agrees at 8 bases. This CDR3 is built from 17 residues. Germline-derived CDR1 and CDR2 are SGHTA and FQGNSA. J gave up 1 base and V 5 bases, and 10 bases lay outside the gene matches. The CDR3: CASSRRSTGDAKNIQYF. The CDR3 nucleotides read TGTGCCAGCAGCCGACGATCGACAGGGGATGCCAAAAACATTCAGTACTTC.

This clone has a handful of counts. CDR3: CASSASDTQYF. The CDR3 DNA reads as TGTGCCAGCAGCGCGAGCGATACGCAGTATTTT. The rearrangement joins TRBV7-9 to TRBJ2-3; D is unresolved. Per germline, CDR1 SEHNR and CDR2 FQNEAQ (reference sequence). CDR3 length: 11 residues. V lost 5 bases and J 6 bases, leaving 6 bases between the germline ends.

This clone has just a few counts. V gene TRBV7-2 combines with J gene TRBJ2-1; the match to TRBD1 covers 8 bases. Germline V gene lookup returns CDR1 SGHTA and CDR2 FQGNSA. Trimming removed 1 base from V and 8 bases from J; junction bases left unmatched: 10. This CDR3 contains 16 residues. This chain's CDR3 is CASSLGLDRASDEQFF. CDR3 nucleotides: TGTGCCAGCAGCTTAGGTTTGGACAGGGCGTCCGATGAGCAGTTCTTC.

This clone was observed a few times. This CDR3 reads CASSPTGGGNSPLHF. The CDR3 nucleotides read TGTGCCAGCAGCCCGACAGGGGGTGGTAATTCACCCCTCCACTTT. The chain couples TRBV5-4 to TRBJ1-6; 9 bases are a match to TRBD1. After removal of 4 bases from V and 6 bases from J, the junction contained 5 bases not matched to a gene. Germline assignment: CDR1 SGHNT and CDR2 YYREEE (reference sequence). The CDR3 contains 15 residues.

This clone turned up a few times. V is TRBV7-3 and J is TRBJ2-3; a weak D match, TRBD2 (5 bases). The germline V and J ends were trimmed by 2 bases and 3 bases, with 9 bases remaining between them. This CDR3 has 14 amino acids. Germline lookup yields CDR1 SGHTA and CDR2 FQGTGA. The CDR3 spells CASSLEGVTDTQYF. As DNA, the CDR3 is TGTGCCAGCAGCTTAGAGGGAGTTACAGATACGCAGTATTTT.

The chain links TRBV6-5 to TRBJ2-7, with 10 bases matching TRBD1. The V segment lost 6 bases and the J segment 9 bases; nucleotides outside the gene matches: 5. The CDR3 is made up of 12 amino acids. The germline CDR1 and CDR2 sequences are MNHEY and SVGAGI. CDR3 residues: CASRRTGGGQYF. The CDR3 DNA sequence: TGTGCCAGCAGGAGGACAGGGGGTGGGCAGTACTTC.

This clone was picked up many times. The same CDR3 also results from other DNA sequences found in this sample. The J gene is TRBJ1-1, the V gene TRBV7-2, with 8 bases that match TRBD1. J lost 3 bases, V lost 5 bases, and 2 bases had no gene match. CDR3 length: 13 amino acids. Germline values: CDR1 SGHTA, CDR2 FQGNSA. The CDR3 protein is CASSLDRDTEAFF. The CDR3 DNA reads TGTGCCAGCAGCCTGGACAGGGACACTGAAGCTTTCTTT. Combining the CDR3 with reference TRBV7-2 and TRBJ1-1 gives the whole variable domain GAGVSQSPSNKVTEKGKDVELRCDPISGHTALYWYRQSLGQGLEFLIYFQGNSAPDKSGLPSDRFSAERTGGSVSTLTIQRTQQEDSAVYLCASSLDRDTEAFFGQGTRLTVV.

The chain recombines TRBV12-5 with TRBJ1-1; no clear D. Germline CDR1 and CDR2: LGHNT and FRNRAP. Trimming cost V 3 bases and J 1 base, with 3 bases left between them. The length of the CDR3 is 12 residues. CDR3 amino acids: CASGFQNTEAFF. The CDR3 region has the DNA TGTGCTAGTGGTTTCCAGAACACTGAAGCTTTCTTT.

Only a few counts were recorded for this clone. The chain is built from TRBV7-2 and TRBJ1-2; possible D gene TRBD1, 6 bases. Germline V gene lookup returns CDR1 SGHTA and CDR2 FQGNSA. The CDR3 has 15 residues. The V end was cut by 0 bases, the J end by 4 bases, with 12 bases between. The CDR3 nucleotides are TGTGCCAGCAGCTTAGCGGAACAGGGTTTCTATGGCTACACCTTC. Its protein product is CASSLAEQGFYGYTF.